This is a list of T cell receptor beta chains from one sample in a study of cytomegalovirus exposure and HLA in healthy donors. TCRdb's table, derived via immunoSEQ multiplex PCR, lists solely in-frame clones and lacks some. Of approximately 140,000 clones in the sample, around 80% were seen once. The specimen was PBMCs. The receptors derive from a woman aged 45-60 years in good health and CMV-seronegative. CDR3s include the opening cysteine and the closing phenylalanine or tryptophan. The order of the fields is CDR3 DNA, CDR3 protein, J gene, V gene, clone size, D gene. The D gene is left open where the match is weak. Only part of the rows carry a size: once, few, many, or a class if the clone is expanded.

DNA: TGTGCCAGCAGTGCTCACGGGAGAGCCGGGGAGCTGTTTTTT
CDR3: CASSAHGRAGELFF
J: TRBJ2-2
V: TRBV9
size: NA
D: NA

DNA: TGTGCCAGCAGCCCGGGACTAGCGGGAGGCAGCGATACGCAGTATTTT
CDR3: CASSPGLAGGSDTQYF
J: TRBJ2-3
V: TRBV7-3
size: few
D: TRBD2

DNA: TGTGCCAGCACCTTACTAGCGGGAGGGCCAACGTCCACAGATACGCAGTATTTT
CDR3: CASTLLAGGPTSTDTQYF
J: TRBJ2-3
V: TRBV28
size: NA
D: TRBD2

DNA: TGTGCCAGCAGCTCGAGCGGGGGAAACCTCTACGAGCAGTACTTC
CDR3: CASSSSGGNLYEQYF
J: TRBJ2-7
V: TRBV7-2
size: NA
D: TRBD2

DNA: TGTGCCAGCAGCGTGGGGCAGTCTAGCTCTGGAAACACCATATATTTT
CDR3: CASSVGQSSSGNTIYF
J: TRBJ1-3
V: TRBV9
size: NA
D: NA

DNA: TGTGCCAGCAGTACCGGGACTAGCGTCTCCGGGGAGCTGTTTTTT
CDR3: CASSTGTSVSGELFF
J: TRBJ2-2
V: TRBV2
size: NA
D: TRBD2

DNA: TGCGCCAGCAGCCAAGAGACAAGCCATGAAGCTTTCTTT
CDR3: CASSQETSHEAFF
J: TRBJ1-1
V: TRBV4-1
size: NA
D: NA

DNA: TGTGCCAGTAGAGTCCTCAGCGGGAGGTTGGGGCCCGGGGAGCTGTTTTTT
CDR3: CASRVLSGRLGPGELFF
J: TRBJ2-2
V: TRBV19
size: NA
D: TRBD2

DNA: TGTGCCAGCAGGCCCCGGACAGGGAACACTGAAGCTTTCTTT
CDR3: CASRPRTGNTEAFF
J: TRBJ1-1
V: TRBV2
size: NA
D: TRBD1

DNA: TGCGCCAGCAGCCAAGATGTTGCGGGTACCTACAATGAGCAGTTCTTC
CDR3: CASSQDVAGTYNEQFF
J: TRBJ2-1
V: TRBV4-3
size: once
D: NA

DNA: TGTGCCACCACTTGGGCCGGGGGGGGGACCGGGGAGCTGTTTTTT
CDR3: CATTWAGGGTGELFF
J: TRBJ2-2
V: TRBV15
size: NA
D: TRBD2

DNA: TGTGCCAGCAGCTTCGGGGAGAACTATGGCTACACCTTC
CDR3: CASSFGENYGYTF
J: TRBJ1-2
V: TRBV7-3
size: NA
D: NA

DNA: TGTGCCACCAGCAGAGATCCGGGGGGGGTGGAGACCCAGTACTTC
CDR3: CATSRDPGGVETQYF
J: TRBJ2-5
V: TRBV15
size: NA
D: TRBD2

DNA: TGTGCCAGCAGTCCAAGACTAGCGGGGGCAGATACGCAGTATTTT
CDR3: CASSPRLAGADTQYF
J: TRBJ2-3
V: TRBV27
size: NA
D: TRBD2

DNA: TGCGCCAGCAGCCCCCGAGAGGGCTCCTACAATGAGCAGTTCTTC
CDR3: CASSPREGSYNEQFF
J: TRBJ2-1
V: TRBV5-1
size: NA
D: NA

DNA: TGTGCCAGCATGGAACATGGGGACAGGGACCCCATGGCTTTCTTT
CDR3: CASMEHGDRDPMAFF
J: TRBJ1-1
V: TRBV6-1
size: NA
D: TRBD1

DNA: TGTGCCAGCACCGTAAAGGGACTCAAGCAGTACTTC
CDR3: CASTVKGLKQYF
J: TRBJ2-7
V: TRBV28
size: NA
D: NA

DNA: TGTGCCAGCAGTTTTATCCAGGGGGTGGCTGAAAAACTGTTTTTT
CDR3: CASSFIQGVAEKLFF
J: TRBJ1-4
V: TRBV28
size: NA
D: TRBD1

DNA: TGTGCCAGCAGCTCATCACTTGCAGGGGGGCGAGATGGCTACACCTTC
CDR3: CASSSSLAGGRDGYTF
J: TRBJ1-2
V: TRBV7-9
size: NA
D: TRBD1

DNA: TGCGCCAGCAGCTTGGCCCCCTCGGGGCGGGGGTCTGGGGCCAACGTCCTGACTTTC
CDR3: CASSLAPSGRGSGANVLTF
J: TRBJ2-6
V: TRBV5-1
size: NA
D: TRBD2

DNA: TGCGCCAGCAGCCTTGGACAGAACGAAGCTTTCTTT
CDR3: CASSLGQNEAFF
J: TRBJ1-1
V: TRBV5-1
size: few
D: NA

DNA: TGTGCCAGCAGCCTCCCGACTAGAACCTACGAGCAGTACTTC
CDR3: CASSLPTRTYEQYF
J: TRBJ2-7
V: TRBV6-5
size: NA
D: NA

DNA: TGCGCCAGCAGCTTGGTAAACAGGGGGGCCGATACGCAGTATTTT
CDR3: CASSLVNRGADTQYF
J: TRBJ2-3
V: TRBV5-1
size: NA
D: TRBD1

DNA: TGTGCCAGCAGCTCCCGCGCGGGGGCAACAGATACGCAGTATTTT
CDR3: CASSSRAGATDTQYF
J: TRBJ2-3
V: TRBV7-3
size: NA
D: NA

DNA: TGTGCCAGCAGCTTCGTGACTAGCGGGAGCACCGGGGAGCTGTTTTTT
CDR3: CASSFVTSGSTGELFF
J: TRBJ2-2
V: TRBV7-2
size: NA
D: TRBD2

DNA: TGTGCCAGCAGTTACTCGATCGCGGGAGATGAGCAGTTCTTC
CDR3: CASSYSIAGDEQFF
J: TRBJ2-1
V: TRBV6-5
size: NA
D: TRBD2

DNA: TGTGCCAGCAGCCAAGATCGAATAGCGGGAGGGTCCGCCCTCCCACAGTATACGCAGTATTTT
CDR3: CASSQDRIAGGSALPQYTQYF
J: TRBJ2-3
V: TRBV4-2
size: NA
D: TRBD2

DNA: TGTGCCTGGTCCGCGGGAGGAGGTAGCAATCAGCCCCAGCATTTT
CDR3: CAWSAGGGSNQPQHF
J: TRBJ1-5
V: TRBV30
size: NA
D: NA

DNA: TGTGCCATCAGTGAACCCCAGGGGGCAGATACGCAGTATTTT
CDR3: CAISEPQGADTQYF
J: TRBJ2-3
V: TRBV10-3
size: NA
D: TRBD1